This T cell receptor (beta chain) was identified during a study of response to subunit inactivated influenza vaccine. Study results and limitations: The study's authors posited that every seasonal influenza vaccination enlists few new T cells.

This clonotype came up a few times. Its antigen is not identified. Each CDR3 protein gets one entry after TCRdb re-called the RT-PCR reads with MiXCR. The data hold under 550,000 distinct CDR3 sequences, with around 7.7% observed a single time. The sequence was obtained from a man between 50 and 75 years old who received an inactivated influenza vaccine. Source: PBMCs from blood, taken roughly 24 months after vaccination.

The CDR3 here is CASTLLYRGRADTEAFF. The CDR3 DNA sequence: TGTGCCAGTACCCTGTTGTACAGGGGGCGCGCGGACACTGAAGCTTTCTTT. This rearrangement joins TRBV19 to TRBJ1-1; 9 bases agree with TRBD1. The J segment lost 3 bases and the V segment lost 7 bases, leaving 15 bases of the junction unmatched. The CDR3 runs 17 residues. The V gene's germline CDR1 is LNHDA and CDR2 SQIVND (reference sequence). The variable domain in full, with the rest retrieved from reference TRBV19 and TRBJ1-1, is DGGITQSPKYLFRKEGQNVTLSCEQNLNHDAMYWYRQDPGQGLRLIYYSQIVNDFQKGDIAEGYSVSREKKESFPLTVTSAQKNPTAFYLCASTLLYRGRADTEAFFGQGTRLTVV.